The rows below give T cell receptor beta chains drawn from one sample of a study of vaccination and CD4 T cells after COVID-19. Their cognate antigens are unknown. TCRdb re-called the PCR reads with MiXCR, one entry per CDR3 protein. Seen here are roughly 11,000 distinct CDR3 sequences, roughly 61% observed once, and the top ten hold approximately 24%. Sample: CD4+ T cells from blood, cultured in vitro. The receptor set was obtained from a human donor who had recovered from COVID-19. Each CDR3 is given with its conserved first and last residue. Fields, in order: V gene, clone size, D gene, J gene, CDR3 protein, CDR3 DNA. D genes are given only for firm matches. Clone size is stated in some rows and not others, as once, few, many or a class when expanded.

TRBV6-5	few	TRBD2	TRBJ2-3	CASSYGLASGADTQYF	TGTGCCAGCAGTTACGGTCTCGCTAGCGGGGCGGATACGCAGTATTTT
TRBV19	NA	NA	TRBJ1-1	CASSMGHRNTEAFF	TGTGCCAGTAGTATGGGACACCGCAACACTGAAGCTTTCTTT
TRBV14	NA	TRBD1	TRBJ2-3	CASSHRGPAGTDTQYF	TGTGCCAGCAGCCATAGGGGGCCCGCCGGCACAGATACGCAGTATTTT
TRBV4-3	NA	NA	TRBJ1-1	CASSQKGEAAYAFF	TGCGCCAGCAGCCAAAAGGGGGAGGCGGCCTACGCTTTCTTT
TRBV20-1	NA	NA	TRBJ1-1	CSARDTGNTEAFF	TGCAGTGCTAGAGATACAGGGAACACTGAAGCTTTCTTT
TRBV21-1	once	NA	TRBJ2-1	CASDNGRPLPREQFF	TGTGCCAGCGACAATGGCCGGCCCCTACCCCGTGAGCAGTTCTTC
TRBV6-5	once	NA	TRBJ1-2	CASSYANSRGYTF	TGTGCCAGCAGTTACGCTAATAGTAGGGGCTACACCTTC
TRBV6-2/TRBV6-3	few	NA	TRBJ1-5	CASRGTGELQPQHF	TGTGCCAGCAGAGGAACTGGGGAATTGCAGCCCCAGCATTTT
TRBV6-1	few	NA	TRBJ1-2	CASSRNLQGGDGYTF	TGTGCCAGCAGCCGAAATCTACAGGGCGGTGATGGCTACACCTTC
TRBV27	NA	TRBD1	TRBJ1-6	CASSSRQGTYNSPLHF	TGTGCCAGCAGTTCCCGACAGGGCACCTATAATTCACCCCTCCACTTT
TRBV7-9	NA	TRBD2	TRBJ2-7	CASSSLGLATYEQYF	TGTGCCAGCAGCTCCCTGGGACTAGCGACCTACGAGCAGTACTTC
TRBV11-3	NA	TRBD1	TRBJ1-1	CASSRGQTMNTEAFF	TGTGCCAGCAGCAGGGGACAGACCATGAACACTGAAGCTTTCTTT
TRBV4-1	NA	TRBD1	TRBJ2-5	CASSSAPRTGGQETQYF	TGCGCCAGCAGCTCGGCCCCTCGGACAGGGGGACAAGAGACCCAGTACTTC
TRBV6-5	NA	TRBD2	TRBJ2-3	CASSYSGLRVAGGRADTQYF	TGTGCCAGCAGTTACTCTGGCCTGAGGGTAGCGGGGGGGCGCGCAGATACGCAGTATTTT
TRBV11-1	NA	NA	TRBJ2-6	CASSLVGAGANVLTF	TGTGCCAGCAGCTTAGTAGGGGCTGGGGCCAACGTCCTGACTTTC
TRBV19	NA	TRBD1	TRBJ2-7	CASSPPLRGQTYEQYF	TGTGCCAGTAGTCCCCCCCTTCGGGGACAGACCTACGAGCAGTACTTC
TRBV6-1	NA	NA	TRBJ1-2	CASSPGRTNYGYTF	TGTGCCAGCAGTCCCGGACGCACGAACTATGGCTACACCTTC
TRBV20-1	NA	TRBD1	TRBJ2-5	CSAVLTRGTETQYF	TGCAGTGCCGTCCTGACCAGGGGGACAGAGACCCAGTACTTC
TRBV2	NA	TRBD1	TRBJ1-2	CASSAGGDYGYTF	TGTGCCAGCAGCGCAGGGGGCGACTATGGCTACACCTTC
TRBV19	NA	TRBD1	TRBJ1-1	CASTPDRGRVAEAFF	TGTGCCAGTACCCCGGACAGGGGACGAGTGGCTGAAGCTTTCTTT
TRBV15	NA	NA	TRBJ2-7	CATSRDRGPYEQYF	TGTGCCACCAGCAGAGACAGGGGCCCCTACGAGCAGTACTTC
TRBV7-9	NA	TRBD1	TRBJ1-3	CASSFDRAGNTIYF	TGTGCCAGCAGCTTCGACAGGGCTGGAAACACCATATATTTT
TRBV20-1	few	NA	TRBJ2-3	CSARGNFDTDTQYF	TGCAGTGCTAGAGGTAACTTCGACACAGATACGCAGTATTTT
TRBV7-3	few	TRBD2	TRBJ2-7	CASSLTGREGEQYF	TGTGCCAGCAGCTTAACCGGGAGGGAGGGAGAGCAGTACTTC
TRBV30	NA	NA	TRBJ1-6	CAWSEGNSPLHF	TGTGCCTGGAGCGAGGGTAATTCACCCCTCCACTTT